This T cell receptor (beta chain) was documented in a study of shared clonotypes between healthy human individuals. V lost 0 bases to trimming and J lost 2 bases, with 4 bases between them. The CDR3 length is 13 residues. Germline loops: CDR1 LNHNV, CDR2 YYDKDF (reference sequence). The repertoire was sequenced with immunoSEQ multiplex PCR; TCRdb's copy has only in-frame clones and lacks some. The sample has about 770,000 clones; around 77% are singletons. The sample consisted of memory CD4+ T cells sorted from blood. Subset reported: CD45RA-negative fraction. This clonotype was obtained from a woman aged 25 to 39 in good health. This chain links TRBV15 with TRBJ1-2; D is unclear. CDR3 nucleotides: TGTGCCACCAGCAGAGACGGGAACTATGGCTACACCTTC. Its translation is CATSRDGNYGYTF.